What follows describes a single TCR beta chain. Categorization into cohorts depended on clinical history that participants reported. Symptom resolution, clearance, or two negative PCRs marked donors in Cohort 3 as recovered. The entry originates in a study of blood T cell repertoires in COVID-19. Sequencing used immunoSEQ multiplex PCR; TCRdb keeps in-frame clones, though not all of them. The sample records under 350,000 clones, over 85% being singletons. CDR1 and CDR2 (germline): SGHRS, YFSETQ. The germline V and J ends were trimmed by 8 bases and 3 bases, with 12 bases remaining between them. The CDR3 length is 13 residues.

V gene TRBV5-1 combines with J gene TRBJ1-5; the D is unclear. The clonotype comes from a man aged 55 to 69 who had recovered from COVID-19. The sample was PBMCs or T cells enriched from blood (not recorded which). The CDR3 DNA follows: TGCGCCAGTTCGACTGTGCCCAATCAGCCCCAGCATTTT. This translates into CASSTVPNQPQHF.